At least ten counts were recorded for the clone carrying this T cell receptor (beta chain). Its specificity is not known. The germline gene is not matched at one end of the junction; a read error may be the cause. This specimen belongs to a study of Graves' ophthalmopathy and Graves' hyperthyroidism. Exclusion criteria comprised other autoimmune diseases, uncontrolled infections, pregnancy or lactation in patients. Establishment of the diagnosis relied upon clinical symptoms, serum thyroxine, TRAb, thyroid ultrasound and orbital computed tomography. Investigators amplified TCR beta CDR3 regions from RNA transcripts. HTBI primers were used in a first-round RT-PCR, which preceded a second-round multiplex PCR. Each CDR3 protein gets one entry after TCRdb re-called the multiplex PCR reads with MiXCR. The table records about 740,000 distinct CDR3 sequences, 35% to 50% of them present only once. Germline-derived CDR1 and CDR2 are SSHAT and FNYEAQ (reference sequence). The CDR3 runs to 13 residues.

General observations from the study: Most thyroid clonotypes with frequency above 0.001 were detected in blood too.

The sequencing sample was made of peripheral blood. The V call is TRBV7-7, the J call TRBJ2-2, with D uncertain. The receptor comes from an adult man with Graves' ophthalmopathy. The CDR3 here is CASSSDNTGELFF. Here the CDR3 DNA reads TGTGCTAGCAGCTCGGACAACACCGGGGAGCTGTTTTTT.